This T cell receptor beta chain was captured by sequencing in a study of control samples from healthy donors and cancer patients. Sequencing used immunoSEQ multiplex PCR; TCRdb keeps in-frame clones, though not all of them. The sample has approximately 87,000 clones, 91% seen once. The V and J ends lost 1 base and 7 bases, in that order; junction bases with no gene match: 4. CDR3 length: 14 amino acids. Looked up from germline, CDR1 is LNHDA and CDR2 is SQIVND (reference sequence). The sample comprised blood. This sequence joins TRBV19 and TRBJ2-4; 7 nucleotides agree with TRBD1. The clonotype was recovered from a man aged 50 or older in good health. As DNA, the CDR3 is TGTGCCAGTAGTATAGGTCAACAGGGGAACATTCAGTACTTC. Encoded protein: CASSIGQQGNIQYF.